Listed below are T cell receptor beta chains from one sample, sequenced in a study of blood T cells in healthy people across ages. MiXCR, run by TCRdb on the 5' RACE reads, gives a single entry per CDR3 protein. In the table there are around 900,000 distinct CDR3 sequences, 29% of which are singletons. The sample comprised blood. The receptors shown here come from a woman of 80 years or more in good health. The CDR3 runs from the conserved cysteine through the conserved F or W. The D gene is left open where the match is weak. The size of a clone is reported for some rows only, either as once, few or many, or as a class for expanded clones.

cdr3_nt: TGCGCCAGCAGCACCCGACAGGGTGTCACTGAAGCTTTCTTT; cdr3_aa: CASSTRQGVTEAFF; d_call: TRBD1; j_call: TRBJ1-1; v_call: TRBV5-1; clone_size: many
cdr3_nt: TGTGCCACCGCCAAGGGGGGGCCCCTAGGAGATACGCAGTATTTT; cdr3_aa: CATAKGGPLGDTQYF; d_call: NA; j_call: TRBJ2-3; v_call: TRBV24-1; clone_size: many
cdr3_nt: TGCGCCAGCAGCCAAGGGGGGACAGGGCAGAATGAAAAACTGTTTTTT; cdr3_aa: CASSQGGTGQNEKLFF; d_call: TRBD1; j_call: TRBJ1-4; v_call: TRBV4-1; clone_size: NA
cdr3_nt: TGTGCCAGCAGCCAAGATTACAAGCGGGGGGCAGGTGAGCAGTTCTTC; cdr3_aa: CASSQDYKRGAGEQFF; d_call: TRBD2; j_call: TRBJ2-1; v_call: TRBV14; clone_size: NA
cdr3_nt: TGTGCCACGAATCCGGGACTTGATAATTCACCCCTCCACTTT; cdr3_aa: CATNPGLDNSPLHF; d_call: NA; j_call: TRBJ1-6; v_call: TRBV7-2; clone_size: few
cdr3_nt: TGTGCCAGCAGCTTGCAGGGGAATACACCCCTCCACTTT; cdr3_aa: CASSLQGNTPLHF; d_call: NA; j_call: TRBJ1-6; v_call: TRBV7-2; clone_size: many
cdr3_nt: TGCAGTGCTAGAGATGGGTCTAGACTCGAGACCCAGTACTTC; cdr3_aa: CSARDGSRLETQYF; d_call: NA; j_call: TRBJ2-5; v_call: TRBV20-1; clone_size: many
cdr3_nt: TGCAGTGCTAGAGATCTTAGGGGGTGGCAGGGGAATGGGCAGCCCCAGCATTTT; cdr3_aa: CSARDLRGWQGNGQPQHF; d_call: NA; j_call: TRBJ1-5; v_call: TRBV20-1; clone_size: NA
cdr3_nt: TGTGCCAGCAGCTCCTTTATGACAGGGGGCGCGGCGGGGGCCAACGTCCTGACTTTC; cdr3_aa: CASSSFMTGGAAGANVLTF; d_call: TRBD1; j_call: TRBJ2-6; v_call: TRBV6-2/TRBV6-3; clone_size: many
cdr3_nt: TGTGCCAGCGCCGTGGGGGCTGATGGCTACACCTTC; cdr3_aa: CASAVGADGYTF; d_call: NA; j_call: TRBJ1-2; v_call: TRBV3-1; clone_size: many
cdr3_nt: TGTGCCAGCAGTAGGGGGGGTGAGCAGTTCTTC; cdr3_aa: CASSRGGEQFF; d_call: NA; j_call: TRBJ2-1; v_call: TRBV7-9; clone_size: many
cdr3_nt: TGTGCCAGCAGCTTAGCGGGACTCAAGTATTTT; cdr3_aa: CASSLAGLKYF; d_call: NA; j_call: TRBJ2-3; v_call: TRBV7-2; clone_size: many
cdr3_nt: TGCGCCAGCAGCTTGGCCCAGGTGAGCTCCTACGAGCAGTACTTC; cdr3_aa: CASSLAQVSSYEQYF; d_call: NA; j_call: TRBJ2-7; v_call: TRBV5-1; clone_size: many
cdr3_nt: TGTGCCAGCAGCTTGTCGACTTCACGGGAAGCTTTCTTT; cdr3_aa: CASSLSTSREAFF; d_call: NA; j_call: TRBJ1-1; v_call: TRBV7-8; clone_size: once
cdr3_nt: TGTGCCAGCAGCTTAAGTAAAAACTATGGCTACACCTTC; cdr3_aa: CASSLSKNYGYTF; d_call: NA; j_call: TRBJ1-2; v_call: TRBV7-2; clone_size: NA
cdr3_nt: TGTGCCTGGAGTCGGACAGGCCCTGGAAACACCATATATTTT; cdr3_aa: CAWSRTGPGNTIYF; d_call: TRBD1; j_call: TRBJ1-3; v_call: TRBV30; clone_size: once
cdr3_nt: TGTGCCAGCAGCTTACGCAGGACACAAGTCACAGATACGCAGTATTTT; cdr3_aa: CASSLRRTQVTDTQYF; d_call: NA; j_call: TRBJ2-3; v_call: TRBV7-9; clone_size: many
cdr3_nt: TGCAGTGTCCCGACTAGCGGGGGGGCCGCCTCGATGACCCAGTACTTC; cdr3_aa: CSVPTSGGAASMTQYF; d_call: TRBD2; j_call: TRBJ2-5; v_call: TRBV20-1; clone_size: few
cdr3_nt: TGTGCCACCACCGATTTAAGGGGACGGCGCGGGAACTATGGCTACACCTTC; cdr3_aa: CATTDLRGRRGNYGYTF; d_call: NA; j_call: TRBJ1-2; v_call: TRBV24-1; clone_size: many
cdr3_nt: TGTGCCGGCAGCGTGGAGGGTTTGGGTGGCTACACCTTC; cdr3_aa: CAGSVEGLGGYTF; d_call: NA; j_call: TRBJ1-2; v_call: TRBV9; clone_size: NA
cdr3_nt: TGTGCCAGCAGCCCGAGAACAGGGCACACTGAAGCTTTCTTT; cdr3_aa: CASSPRTGHTEAFF; d_call: NA; j_call: TRBJ1-1; v_call: TRBV7-9; clone_size: many
cdr3_nt: TGTGCCAGCAGCTCTTGGACTAGCGGGGGCCCCACAGATACGCAGTATTTT; cdr3_aa: CASSSWTSGGPTDTQYF; d_call: TRBD2; j_call: TRBJ2-3; v_call: TRBV11-1; clone_size: many
cdr3_nt: TGCGCCAGCAGCCCCGGACAGGAAAGGTATGCTACTGAAGCTTTCTTT; cdr3_aa: CASSPGQERYATEAFF; d_call: TRBD1; j_call: TRBJ1-1; v_call: TRBV5-1; clone_size: few
cdr3_nt: TGCGCCAGCAGCCCCGTACAGGGGACCTCCTACGAGCAGTACTTC; cdr3_aa: CASSPVQGTSYEQYF; d_call: TRBD1; j_call: TRBJ2-7; v_call: TRBV5-1; clone_size: NA
cdr3_nt: TGTGCCAGCAGCGTTGGGACACTTAACACCGGGGAGCTGTTTTTT; cdr3_aa: CASSVGTLNTGELFF; d_call: NA; j_call: TRBJ2-2; v_call: TRBV9; clone_size: NA
cdr3_nt: TGTGCCAGCACCTCGGGACTGACAGCCAAAAACATTCAGTACTTC; cdr3_aa: CASTSGLTAKNIQYF; d_call: NA; j_call: TRBJ2-4; v_call: TRBV28; clone_size: many
cdr3_nt: TGTGCCACCAGTGAGGGCTCGGGGACTCAGCCCCAGCATTTT; cdr3_aa: CATSEGSGTQPQHF; d_call: NA; j_call: TRBJ1-5; v_call: TRBV24-1; clone_size: NA
cdr3_nt: TGTGCCAGCAGCCAAGGACATACGAAAGCCCCAGATACGCAGTATTTT; cdr3_aa: CASSQGHTKAPDTQYF; d_call: NA; j_call: TRBJ2-3; v_call: TRBV7-9; clone_size: few
cdr3_nt: TGTGCCAGCAGCTTGGAGGACAGGAACAATCAGCCCCAGCATTTT; cdr3_aa: CASSLEDRNNQPQHF; d_call: TRBD1; j_call: TRBJ1-5; v_call: TRBV5-5; clone_size: NA
cdr3_nt: TGTGCCAGCAGCCGAAACCGGGACGGGAACACTGAAGCTTTCTTT; cdr3_aa: CASSRNRDGNTEAFF; d_call: NA; j_call: TRBJ1-1; v_call: TRBV11-2; clone_size: few
cdr3_nt: TGCGCCAGCAGCCAAGAACTAGCGGGACGCTACAATGAGCAGTTCTTC; cdr3_aa: CASSQELAGRYNEQFF; d_call: TRBD2; j_call: TRBJ2-1; v_call: TRBV4-3; clone_size: many
cdr3_nt: TGCGCCAGCAGCTTGTCTGGCGGGGTAAGCGAGCAGTACTTC; cdr3_aa: CASSLSGGVSEQYF; d_call: NA; j_call: TRBJ2-7; v_call: TRBV5-1; clone_size: NA
cdr3_nt: TGTGCCAGCAGTATTAGCGGGGGGTCCCCCACAGATACGCAGTATTTT; cdr3_aa: CASSISGGSPTDTQYF; d_call: TRBD2; j_call: TRBJ2-3; v_call: TRBV7-2; clone_size: many
cdr3_nt: TGCAGTGCTTCTTATGGGGGGAGCTCCTACAATGAGCAGTTCTTC; cdr3_aa: CSASYGGSSYNEQFF; d_call: NA; j_call: TRBJ2-1; v_call: TRBV20-1; clone_size: few
cdr3_nt: TGTGCCAGCAGTTCAGGGGCTACCCGGTATGGCTACACCTTC; cdr3_aa: CASSSGATRYGYTF; d_call: NA; j_call: TRBJ1-2; v_call: TRBV28; clone_size: NA
cdr3_nt: TGTGCCAGCAGCTTAGGAACTAGCGCCATCACAGATACGCAGTATTTT; cdr3_aa: CASSLGTSAITDTQYF; d_call: TRBD2; j_call: TRBJ2-3; v_call: TRBV13; clone_size: NA
cdr3_nt: TGTGCCGGCAGTGCGTCAGGGGCTTATGCCCCCCTCTCGGGCGAGCAGTACTTC; cdr3_aa: CAGSASGAYAPLSGEQYF; d_call: NA; j_call: TRBJ2-7; v_call: TRBV2; clone_size: NA
cdr3_nt: TGTGCCAGCGGGGCCCCTAGCGGACATGGGAAGACCCAGTACTTC; cdr3_aa: CASGAPSGHGKTQYF; d_call: TRBD2; j_call: TRBJ2-5; v_call: TRBV2; clone_size: few
cdr3_nt: TGTGCCAGCAGCCACCTGGGACTTTCGAACACTGAAGCTTTCTTT; cdr3_aa: CASSHLGLSNTEAFF; d_call: NA; j_call: TRBJ1-1; v_call: TRBV3-1; clone_size: NA
cdr3_nt: TGTGCCAGCAGTTCTCAGACAAGTCAGTGGAGCAATCAGCCCCAGCATTTT; cdr3_aa: CASSSQTSQWSNQPQHF; d_call: NA; j_call: TRBJ1-5; v_call: TRBV6-2/TRBV6-3; clone_size: many